Below, one TCR beta chain is given with its context. This sample is drawn from a study of T-cell memory formation after mild COVID-19. Per germline, CDR1 LGHNA and CDR2 YSLEER. V lost 0 bases and J lost 8; bases outside the gene matches: 5. CDR3 length equals 15 residues. MiXCR, applied by TCRdb to the 5' RACE reads, yields one record per CDR3 protein. Here the sample spans some 250,000 distinct CDR3 sequences, approximately 9% being singletons. This receptor was identified in a young man who had mild COVID-19 (a few samples of this study predate the infection). Cell type and time point are not known. Source material: PBMCs or a T cell subset sorted from them (not recorded which). The rearrangement joins TRBV4-3 to TRBJ2-1; 9 positions agree with TRBD1. The CDR3 loop reads CASSQDWTGAYEQFF. CDR3 nucleotides: TGCGCCAGCAGCCAAGATTGGACAGGGGCGTATGAGCAGTTCTTC.